The text below deals with one T cell receptor beta chain. The source of the sample is a study of Tregs in tolerant kidney transplant recipients. TCRdb keeps only in-frame clones here, not all; method: immunoSEQ multiplex PCR. The sample holds some 250,000 clones, 84% seen once. The clonotype was recovered from a human donor in good health. Sequencing used CD4+ T cells from blood.

The CDR3 DNA sequence: TGTGCCAGCAGCCTCACAGGGGGGGAGGAAAAACTGTTTTTT. Its translation: CASSLTGGEEKLFF. The V and J genes are TRBV7-2 and TRBJ1-4; 8 positions match TRBD1. There are 14 residues in the CDR3. From germline, CDR1 is SGHTA and CDR2 FQGNSA. Trimming cost V 5 bases and J 8 bases; bases outside gene matches: 7.